The 2 T cell receptor beta chains reported below all come from one sample, sequenced in a study of molecular identifiers for immune sequencing clone quantification. MiXCR, applied by TCRdb to the PCR reads, yields one record per CDR3 protein. The sample lists about 640,000 distinct CDR3 sequences; 15% to 20% were seen once. Input material: naive CD8+ T cells from blood, with Jurkat cell RNA spiked in. Subset indicated: FACS-sorted CD8+CD4-CCR7+CD45RA+ naive T cells. Every receptor here comes from a human donor in good health. Some libraries in this study had Jurkat cell RNA spiked in.

The chain combines TRBV5-1 with TRBJ2-1; D ambiguous. The CDR3 has 13 amino acids. The germline V gene has CDR1 SGHRS and CDR2 YFSETQ. Trimming cost V 0 bases and J 5 bases, with 6 bases left between them. The CDR3 DNA reads TGCGCCAGCAGCTTGGTAGTGCACAATGAGCAGTTCTTC. Residues: CASSLVVHNEQFF. Drawing the rest from reference TRBV5-1 and TRBJ2-1, the complete variable domain is KAGVTQTPRYLIKTRGQQVTLSCSPISGHRSVSWYQQTPGQGLQFLFEYFSETQRNKGNFPGRFSGRQFSNSRSEMNVSTLELGDSALYLCASSLVVHNEQFFGPGTRLTVL.

This clonotype appeared many times. The chain couples TRBV30 to TRBJ1-2; D call uncertain. The germline V and J ends were trimmed by 1 base and 5 bases, with 8 bases remaining between them. The germline gives CDR1 GTSNPN, CDR2 SVGIG (reference sequence). This CDR3 has 12 amino acids. The chain's CDR3 is CAWSEDGYGYTF. DNA for the CDR3: TGTGCCTGGAGTGAGGATGGTTATGGCTACACCTTC.